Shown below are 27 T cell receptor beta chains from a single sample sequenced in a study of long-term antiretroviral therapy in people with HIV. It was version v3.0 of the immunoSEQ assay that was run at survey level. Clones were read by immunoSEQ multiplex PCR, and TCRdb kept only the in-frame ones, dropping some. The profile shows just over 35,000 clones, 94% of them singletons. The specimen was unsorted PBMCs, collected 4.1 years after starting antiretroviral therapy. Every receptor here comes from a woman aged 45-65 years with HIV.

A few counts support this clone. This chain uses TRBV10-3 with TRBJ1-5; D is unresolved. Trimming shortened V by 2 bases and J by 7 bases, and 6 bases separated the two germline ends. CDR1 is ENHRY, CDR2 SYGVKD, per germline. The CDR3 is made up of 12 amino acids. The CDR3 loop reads CAISENEQPQHF. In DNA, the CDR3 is TGTGCCATCAGTGAGAACGAGCAGCCCCAGCATTTT.

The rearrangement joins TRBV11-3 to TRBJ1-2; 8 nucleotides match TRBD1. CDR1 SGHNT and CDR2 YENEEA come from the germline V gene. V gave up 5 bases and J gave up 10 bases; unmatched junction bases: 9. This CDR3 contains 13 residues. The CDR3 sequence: CASSHTGGRDYTF. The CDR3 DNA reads TGTGCCAGCAGCCATACAGGGGGAAGGGACTACACCTTC.

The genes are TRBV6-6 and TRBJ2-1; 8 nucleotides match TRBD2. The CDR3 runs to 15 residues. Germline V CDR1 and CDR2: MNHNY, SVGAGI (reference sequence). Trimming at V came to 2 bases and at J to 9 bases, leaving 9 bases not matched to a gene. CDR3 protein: CASSYTTTGRAEQFF. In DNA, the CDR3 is TGTGCCAGCAGTTACACCACTACCGGGAGGGCTGAGCAGTTCTTC.

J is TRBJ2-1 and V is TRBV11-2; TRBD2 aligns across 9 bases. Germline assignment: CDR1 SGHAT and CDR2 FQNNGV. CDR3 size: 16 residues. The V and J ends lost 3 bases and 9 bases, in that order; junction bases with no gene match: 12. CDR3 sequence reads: CASSFLRTSDLGEQFF. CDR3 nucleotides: TGTGCCAGCAGCTTCCTTCGGACTAGCGATTTGGGTGAGCAGTTCTTC.

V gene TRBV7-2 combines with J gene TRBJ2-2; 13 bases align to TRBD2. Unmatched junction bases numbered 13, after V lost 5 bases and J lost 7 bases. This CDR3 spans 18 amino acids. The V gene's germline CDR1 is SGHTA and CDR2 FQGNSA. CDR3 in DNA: TGTGCCAGCAGCCGACCTATACTAGCGGGGGGGCAGAGCGGGGAGCTGTTTTTT. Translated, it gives CASSRPILAGGQSGELFF.

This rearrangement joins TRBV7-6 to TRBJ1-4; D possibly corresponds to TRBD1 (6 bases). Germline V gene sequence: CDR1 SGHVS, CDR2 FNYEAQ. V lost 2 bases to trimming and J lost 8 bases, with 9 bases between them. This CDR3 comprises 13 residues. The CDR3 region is CASSLLQGEKLFF. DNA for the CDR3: TGTGCCAGCAGCTTACTACAGGGAGAAAAACTGTTTTTT.

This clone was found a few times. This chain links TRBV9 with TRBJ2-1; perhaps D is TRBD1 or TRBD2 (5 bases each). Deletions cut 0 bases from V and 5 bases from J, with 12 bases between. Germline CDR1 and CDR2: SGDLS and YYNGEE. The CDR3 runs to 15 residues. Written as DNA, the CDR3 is TGTGCCAGCAGCGTAGCCTGGGACGGCAACAATGAGCAGTTCTTC. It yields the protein CASSVAWDGNNEQFF.

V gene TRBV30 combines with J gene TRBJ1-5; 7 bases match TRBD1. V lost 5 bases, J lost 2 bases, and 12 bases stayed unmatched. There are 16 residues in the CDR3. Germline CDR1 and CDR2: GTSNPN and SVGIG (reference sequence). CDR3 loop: CAWAKKGAFGNQPQHF. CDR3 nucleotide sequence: TGTGCCTGGGCTAAAAAGGGGGCCTTTGGCAATCAGCCCCAGCATTTT.

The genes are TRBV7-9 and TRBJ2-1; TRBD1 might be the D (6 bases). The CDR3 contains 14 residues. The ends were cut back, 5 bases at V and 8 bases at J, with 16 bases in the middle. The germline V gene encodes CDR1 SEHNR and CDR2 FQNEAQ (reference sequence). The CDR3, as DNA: TGTGCCAGCAGCGATAGTAACAGGGATGATGAGCAGTTCTTC. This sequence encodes CASSDSNRDDEQFF.

The CDR3 DNA reads TGTGCCAGTTCCCCAGTTGGATGGGAGACCCAGTACTTC. It codes for CASSPVGWETQYF. The chain uses TRBV19 and TRBJ2-5; no clear D. CDR1 and CDR2 (germline): LNHDA, SQIVND (reference sequence). The ends were cut back, 8 bases at V and 5 bases at J, with 15 bases in the middle. There are 13 residues in the CDR3.

DNA for the CDR3: TGTGCCAGCGGGGCAGGGTTGGGGATGAACACTGAAGCTTTCTTT. Translated: CASGAGLGMNTEAFF. The V gene is TRBV5-5, the J gene TRBJ1-1; TRBD1 is a possible D gene (5 bases). There are 15 residues in the CDR3. CDR1 SGHKS and CDR2 YYEKEE come from the germline V gene (reference sequence). V lost 7 bases to trimming and J lost 0 bases, with 16 bases between them.

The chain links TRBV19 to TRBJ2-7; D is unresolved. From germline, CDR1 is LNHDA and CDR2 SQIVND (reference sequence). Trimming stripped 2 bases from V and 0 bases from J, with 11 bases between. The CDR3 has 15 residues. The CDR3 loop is CASSIMFGISYEQYF. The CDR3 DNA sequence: TGTGCCAGTAGTATAATGTTTGGCATCTCCTACGAGCAGTACTTC.

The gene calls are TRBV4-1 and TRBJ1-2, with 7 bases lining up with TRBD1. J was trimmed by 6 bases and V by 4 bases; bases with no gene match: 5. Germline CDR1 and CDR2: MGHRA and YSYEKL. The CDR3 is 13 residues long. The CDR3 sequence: CASSPRTGHGYTF. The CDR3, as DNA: TGCGCCAGCAGCCCGAGGACAGGCCATGGCTACACCTTC.

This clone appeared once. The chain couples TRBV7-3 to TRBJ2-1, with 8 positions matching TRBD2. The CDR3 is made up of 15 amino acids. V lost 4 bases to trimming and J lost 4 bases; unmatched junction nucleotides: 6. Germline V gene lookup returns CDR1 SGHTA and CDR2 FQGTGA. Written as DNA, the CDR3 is TGTGCCAGCAGCTACGCGGGGGGCGATTACAATGAGCAGTTCTTC. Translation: CASSYAGGDYNEQFF.

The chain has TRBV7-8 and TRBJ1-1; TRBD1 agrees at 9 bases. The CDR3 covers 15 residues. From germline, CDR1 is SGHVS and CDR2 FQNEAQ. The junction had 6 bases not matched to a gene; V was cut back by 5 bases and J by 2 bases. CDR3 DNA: TGTGCCAGCAGCCCTCCGGGACAGGGTAACACTGAAGCTTTCTTT. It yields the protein CASSPPGQGNTEAFF.

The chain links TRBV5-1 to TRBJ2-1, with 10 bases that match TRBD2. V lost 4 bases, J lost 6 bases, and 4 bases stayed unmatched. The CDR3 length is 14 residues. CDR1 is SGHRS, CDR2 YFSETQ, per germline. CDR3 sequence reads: CASSTSGALNEQFF. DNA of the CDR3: TGCGCCAGCAGCACTAGCGGGGCCCTCAATGAGCAGTTCTTC.

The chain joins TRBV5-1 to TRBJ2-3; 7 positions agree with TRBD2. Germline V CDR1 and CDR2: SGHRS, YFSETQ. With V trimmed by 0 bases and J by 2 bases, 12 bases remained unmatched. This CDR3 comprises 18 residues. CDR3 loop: CASSLGLGGGPITDTQYF. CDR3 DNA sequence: TGCGCCAGCAGCTTGGGGCTTGGGGGGGGACCAATCACAGATACGCAGTATTTT.

The CDR3 nucleotides are TGTGCCAGTAGTATTGGTGGAGGTAAAGGGGAAACTAATGAAAAACTGTTTTTT. Translation: CASSIGGGKGETNEKLFF. This rearrangement joins TRBV19 to TRBJ1-4, with D possibly matching TRBD1 (5 bases). V was shortened by 3 bases and J by 1 base, with 18 bases between the two germline ends. Per the germline V gene, CDR1 is LNHDA and CDR2 is SQIVND (reference sequence). This CDR3 has 18 residues.

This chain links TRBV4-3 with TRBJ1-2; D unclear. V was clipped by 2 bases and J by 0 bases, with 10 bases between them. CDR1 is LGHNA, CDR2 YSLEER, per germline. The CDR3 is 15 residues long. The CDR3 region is CASSQRAQANYGYTF. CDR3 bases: TGCGCCAGCAGCCAAAGGGCGCAGGCTAACTATGGCTACACCTTC.

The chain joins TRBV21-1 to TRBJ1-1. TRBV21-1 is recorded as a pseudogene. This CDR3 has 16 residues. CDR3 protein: CASSRFPGQENTEAFF. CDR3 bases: TGTGCCAGCAGCCGATTCCCGGGCCAGGAAAACACTGAAGCTTTCTTT.

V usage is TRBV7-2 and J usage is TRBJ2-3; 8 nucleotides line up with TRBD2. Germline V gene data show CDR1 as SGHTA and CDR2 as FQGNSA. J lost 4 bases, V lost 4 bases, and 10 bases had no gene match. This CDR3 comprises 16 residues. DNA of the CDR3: TGTGCCAGCAGCTGGGTTCCCAGCGGGGGATCAGATACGCAGTATTTT. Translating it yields CASSWVPSGGSDTQYF. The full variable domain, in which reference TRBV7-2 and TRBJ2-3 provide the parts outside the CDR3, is GAGVSQSPSNKVTEKGKDVELRCDPISGHTALYWYRQSLGQGLEFLIYFQGNSAPDKSGLPSDRFSAERTGGSVSTLTIQRTQQEDSAVYLCASSWVPSGGSDTQYFGPGTRLTVL.

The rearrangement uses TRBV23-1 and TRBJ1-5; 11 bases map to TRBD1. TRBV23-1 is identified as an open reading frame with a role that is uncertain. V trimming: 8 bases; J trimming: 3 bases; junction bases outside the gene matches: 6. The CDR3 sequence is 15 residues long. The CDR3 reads CASARTGGDNQPQHF. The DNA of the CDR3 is TGCGCCAGCGCCAGGACAGGGGGCGACAATCAGCCCCAGCATTTT.

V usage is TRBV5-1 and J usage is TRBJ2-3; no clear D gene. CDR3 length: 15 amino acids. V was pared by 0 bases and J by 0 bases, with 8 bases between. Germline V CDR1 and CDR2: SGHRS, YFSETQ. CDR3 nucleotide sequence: TGCGCCAGCAGCTTGGAGGGCAGAAGCACAGATACGCAGTATTTT. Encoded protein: CASSLEGRSTDTQYF.

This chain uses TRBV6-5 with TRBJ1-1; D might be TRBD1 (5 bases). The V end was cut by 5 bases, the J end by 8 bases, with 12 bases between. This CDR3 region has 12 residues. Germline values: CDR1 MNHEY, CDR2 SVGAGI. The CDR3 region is CASSTQGLEAFF. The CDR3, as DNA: TGTGCCAGCAGTACCCAGGGCCTCGAAGCTTTCTTT.

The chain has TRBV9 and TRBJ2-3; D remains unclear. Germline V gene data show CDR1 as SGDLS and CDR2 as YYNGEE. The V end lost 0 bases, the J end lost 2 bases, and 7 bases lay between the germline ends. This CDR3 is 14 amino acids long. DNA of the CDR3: TGTGCCAGCAGCGTAGGAAGATCCACAGATACGCAGTATTTT. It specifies CASSVGRSTDTQYF.

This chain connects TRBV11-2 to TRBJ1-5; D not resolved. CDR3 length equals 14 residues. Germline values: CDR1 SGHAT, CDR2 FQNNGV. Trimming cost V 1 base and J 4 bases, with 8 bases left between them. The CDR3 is CASSLVPGNQPQHF. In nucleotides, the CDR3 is TGTGCCAGCAGCTTAGTTCCGGGGAATCAGCCCCAGCATTTT.

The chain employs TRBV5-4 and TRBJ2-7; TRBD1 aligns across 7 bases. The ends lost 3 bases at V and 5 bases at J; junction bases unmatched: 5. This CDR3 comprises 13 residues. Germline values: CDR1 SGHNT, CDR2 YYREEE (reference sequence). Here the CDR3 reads CASSSTGINEQYF. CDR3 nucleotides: TGTGCCAGCAGCTCGACAGGGATCAACGAGCAGTACTTC.